These 8 T cell receptor beta chains were sequenced from one sample in a study of blood T cell repertoires in COVID-19. Produced via immunoSEQ multiplex PCR; TCRdb's table is partial and in-frame only. The sample yields about 370,000 clones, approximately 90% seen once. The sequenced sample was PBMCs or T cells enriched from blood (not recorded which). The receptors originated from a woman in her forties who had been exposed to COVID-19.

The chain has TRBV10-3 and TRBJ1-5, with D possibly TRBD1 on 5 matching bases. CDR3 length equals 12 residues. Trimming shortened V by 11 bases and J by 2 bases, and 10 bases separated the two germline ends. Germline CDR1 is ENHRY and CDR2 is SYGVKD. The CDR3 coding sequence is TGTGCCGCCGGGGGGGGCAATCAGCCCCAGCATTTT. This gives the protein CAAGGGNQPQHF.

The V gene is TRBV10-2, the J gene TRBJ1-6, with D possibly TRBD1 on 6 matching bases. This CDR3 contains 16 residues. V lost 0 bases, J lost 7 bases, and 13 bases lay in between. CDR1 and CDR2 (germline): WSHSY, SAAADI. As DNA, the CDR3 is TGCGCCAGCAGTGAGTCGAAGGGGGTAGGGAATTCACCCCTCCACTTT. Protein product: CASSESKGVGNSPLHF.

The rearrangement uses TRBV29-1 and TRBJ1-2, with 8 bases matching TRBD1. The CDR3 covers 15 residues. The V segment lost 7 bases and the J segment 8 bases; nucleotides outside the gene matches: 18. Germline assignment: CDR1 SQVTM and CDR2 ANQGSEA. Here the CDR3 reads CSAPGAGARTGGYTF. CDR3 bases: TGCAGCGCCCCGGGGGCCGGGGCCCGGACAGGGGGCTACACCTTC.

A single count supports this clone. The rearrangement links TRBV24-1 to TRBJ2-2; no clear D gene. The germline V and J ends were trimmed by 3 bases and 5 bases, with 3 bases remaining between them. The germline gives CDR1 KGHDR, CDR2 SFDVKD. The CDR3 is made up of 12 amino acids. Written as DNA, the CDR3 is TGTGCCACCAGTGATCCGACCGGGGAGCTGTTTTTT. Encoded protein: CATSDPTGELFF.

About this clone itself: Other nucleotide sequences in the sample specify the same CDR3. V and J are TRBV27 and TRBJ1-5; a weak D match, TRBD1 (5 bases). In germline, CDR1 is MNHEY, CDR2 SMNVEV (reference sequence). V was clipped by 6 bases and J by 7 bases, with 10 bases between them. CDR3 length: 12 residues. The CDR3 sequence is CASRRGGQPQHF. The CDR3 bases are TGTGCCAGCAGGCGGGGCGGGCAGCCCCAGCATTTT.

The chain is built from TRBV18 and TRBJ1-3; TRBD1 might be the D (5 bases). The CDR3 length is 14 residues. The V gene's germline CDR1 is KGHSH and CDR2 LQKENI. V was trimmed by 6 bases and J by 2 bases, leaving 11 bases between them. The CDR3 region is CASSRKGAGNTIYF. The CDR3 nucleotides read TGTGCCAGCTCGCGCAAAGGGGCTGGAAACACCATATATTTT.

The chain couples TRBV2 to TRBJ2-7, with 7 nucleotides matching TRBD2. V was clipped by 6 bases and J by 4 bases; unmatched bases: 9. Looked up from germline, CDR1 is SNHLY and CDR2 is FYNNEI. The CDR3 consists of 14 residues. In DNA form, the CDR3 reads TGTGCCAGCAGCCCTAGCGGACCCTTATACGAGCAGTACTTC. Amino acids: CASSPSGPLYEQYF. The variable domain in full, completed from reference TRBV2 and TRBJ2-7, reads EPEVTQTPSHQVTQMGQEVILRCVPISNHLYFYWYRQILGQKVEFLVSFYNNEISEKSEIFDDQFSVERPDGSNFTLKIRSTKLEDSAMYFCASSPSGPLYEQYFGPGTRLTVT.

The chain combines TRBV7-2 with TRBJ2-1; 7 positions match TRBD2. This CDR3 has 12 amino acids. Germline CDR1 and CDR2: SGHTA and FQGNSA. Germline trimming cut 6 bases from V and 8 bases from J; bases unmatched to any gene: 4. In nucleotides, the CDR3 is TGTGCCAGCAGGGGGGGAGGGCATGAGCAGTTCTTC. Protein sequence: CASRGGGHEQFF. The whole variable domain, filled in from reference TRBV7-2 and TRBJ2-1, reads GAGVSQSPSNKVTEKGKDVELRCDPISGHTALYWYRQSLGQGLEFLIYFQGNSAPDKSGLPSDRFSAERTGGSVSTLTIQRTQQEDSAVYLCASRGGGHEQFFGPGTRLTVL.